The 14 T cell receptor beta chains reported below all come from one sample, sequenced in a study of human T cells and chemical hapten exposure. The sample's time point: patch test 2, 6 weeks after DPC sensitization. The sample's treatment: therapeutic diphenylcyclopropenone sensitization with weekly scalp DPC. MiXCR, run by TCRdb on the RACE reads, gives a single entry per CDR3 protein. The sample yields roughly 380,000 distinct CDR3 sequences, about 6% seen once. The source material was whole blood, sampled in connection with sensitization to the hapten diphenylcyclopropenone (DPC). The receptors were sampled from a woman aged 18-29 years with alopecia areata. Some clones in this sample may be carry-over from other donors' samples.

This clonotype was detected only a few times. The V and J genes are TRBV7-2 and TRBJ1-2, with a tentative D call TRBD1 (5 bases). Trimming removed 3 bases from V and 7 bases from J, with 18 bases in between. The CDR3 totals 15 residues. CDR1 is SGHTA and CDR2 is FQGNSA in the germline V gene. CDR3 loop: CASSFGWSPGTGYTF. The CDR3 coding sequence is TGTGCCAGCAGCTTCGGTTGGTCTCCGGGGACTGGCTACACCTTC.

This clonotype appeared a few times. The chain combines TRBV6-1 with TRBJ1-6; 9 nucleotides align to TRBD1. The ends lost 0 bases at V and 7 bases at J; junction bases unmatched: 1. Germline values: CDR1 MNHNS, CDR2 SASEGT. CDR3 length: 15 residues. CDR3 DNA sequence: TGTGCCAGCAGTGAAGCCGGGACAGGGAATTCACCCCTCCACTTT. As protein: CASSEAGTGNSPLHF.

The chain carries TRBV6-6 and TRBJ2-7; 12 bases line up with TRBD2. Trimming cost V 6 bases and J 5 bases; bases outside gene matches: 5. This CDR3 has 14 residues. Looked up from germline, CDR1 is MNHNY and CDR2 is SVGAGI (reference sequence). The CDR3 DNA reads TGTGCCAGCAGCTGGACTAGCGGGGACAACGAGCAGTACTTC. Protein product: CASSWTSGDNEQYF.

The chain's CDR3 is CASSQDIGQGIHSGANVLTF. The CDR3 coding sequence is TGCGCCAGCAGCCAAGATATCGGACAGGGAATCCACTCTGGGGCCAACGTCCTGACTTTC. The J gene is TRBJ2-6, the V gene TRBV4-3, with TRBD1 matching 8 bases. The CDR3 has 20 residues. Germline V gives CDR1 LGHNA, CDR2 YSLEER. The trim removed 0 bases at V and 0 bases at J, leaving 10 bases unmatched.

The genes are TRBV29-1 and TRBJ2-1; 11 bases line up with TRBD2. Germline CDR1 and CDR2: SQVTM and ANQGSEA. Trimming removed 2 bases from V and 3 bases from J; junction bases left unmatched: 6. This CDR3 has 16 residues. In nucleotides, the CDR3 is TGCAGCGTTGAATCTAGCGGGGGGAACTACTACAATGAGCAGTTCTTC. Amino acid sequence: CSVESSGGNYYNEQFF.

This clonotype appeared many times. The chain couples TRBV7-2 to TRBJ2-3, with 8 bases aligning to TRBD1. CDR1 is SGHTA, CDR2 FQGNSA, per germline. V was pared by 5 bases and J by 2 bases, with 9 bases of the junction left unmatched. The CDR3 totals 16 residues. This CDR3 is CASSPPGTGFTDTQYF. The DNA of the CDR3 is TGTGCCAGCAGCCCACCGGGGACAGGTTTCACAGATACGCAGTATTTT.

Ten or more counts support this clonotype. The chain has TRBV29-1 and TRBJ1-2; D remains unclear. CDR1 SQVTM and CDR2 ANQGSEA come from the germline V gene. V lost 6 bases and J lost 8, with 13 bases in between. The CDR3 is made up of 11 amino acids. The CDR3 is CSVWSLEGYTF. Here the CDR3 DNA reads TGCAGCGTCTGGTCTCTAGAGGGCTACACCTTC.

J is TRBJ1-1 and V is TRBV6-2 or TRBV6-3, with D unclear. V was pared by 0 bases and J by 5 bases, with 10 bases between. This CDR3 contains 14 residues. The germline gives CDR1 MNHEY, CDR2 SVGEGT. The CDR3 loop is CASSYSTKRTEAFF. As DNA, the CDR3 is TGTGCCAGCAGTTACTCGACCAAAAGGACTGAAGCTTTCTTT.

The CDR3: CASSQEDQAEESPLHF. The CDR3 DNA follows: TGCGCCAGCAGCCAAGAGGATCAGGCGGAAGAATCACCCCTCCACTTT. This sequence joins TRBV4-3 and TRBJ1-6; D call uncertain. Between the trimmed V and J ends, which lost 0 bases and 10 bases, there was a span of 16 bases. Germline-derived CDR1 and CDR2 are LGHNA and YSLEER. This CDR3 is 16 amino acids long.

This clonotype was recorded a few times. The chain uses TRBV9 and TRBJ2-7, with 9 bases lining up with TRBD1. The CDR3 contains 17 residues. V lost 3 bases, J lost 2 bases, and 12 bases stayed unmatched. CDR1 is SGDLS, CDR2 YYNGEE, per germline. In nucleotides, the CDR3 is TGTGCCAGCAGCGGAGCCCTCGGACAGGGGTCCCCCTACGAGCAGTACTTC. This translates into CASSGALGQGSPYEQYF.

The chain recombines TRBV6-5 with TRBJ2-1; 9 bases map to TRBD2. Trimming cost V 0 bases and J 5 bases; bases outside gene matches: 2. CDR3 length equals 15 residues. Per germline, CDR1 MNHEY and CDR2 SVGAGI. The CDR3 loop is CASSYSSGGDNEQFF. CDR3 nucleotides: TGTGCCAGCAGTTACTCTAGCGGGGGAGACAATGAGCAGTTCTTC.

CDR3 in amino acids: CASSLRGRREKLFF. The CDR3 region has the DNA TGTGCCAGCAGTTTACGGGGGCGCCGGGAAAAACTGTTTTTT. The rearrangement links TRBV12-3 or TRBV12-4 to TRBJ1-4; possible D gene TRBD1, 6 bases. V was pared by 2 bases and J by 8 bases, with 12 bases between. This CDR3 contains 14 residues.

This clonotype was detected only a few times. The rearrangement joins TRBV9 to TRBJ2-7; 8 bases are shared with TRBD1. CDR1 and CDR2 from the germline V gene are SGDLS and YYNGEE. This CDR3 contains 15 residues. J gave up 2 bases and V 3 bases, and 7 bases lay outside the gene matches. DNA of the CDR3: TGTGCCAGCAGCGCCGGTGGGACAGGTCCCTACGAGCAGTACTTC. This gives the protein CASSAGGTGPYEQYF.

A few counts support this clonotype. The rearrangement links TRBV7-3 to TRBJ2-2; possibly TRBD1 for D (5 bases). Trimming stripped 1 base from V and 7 bases from J, with 10 bases between. The CDR3 totals 14 residues. Germline CDR1 reads SGHTA; CDR2 reads FQGTGA. This chain's CDR3 is CASSLNGANGELFF. The CDR3 coding sequence is TGTGCCAGCAGCTTAAATGGGGCCAACGGGGAGCTGTTTTTT.